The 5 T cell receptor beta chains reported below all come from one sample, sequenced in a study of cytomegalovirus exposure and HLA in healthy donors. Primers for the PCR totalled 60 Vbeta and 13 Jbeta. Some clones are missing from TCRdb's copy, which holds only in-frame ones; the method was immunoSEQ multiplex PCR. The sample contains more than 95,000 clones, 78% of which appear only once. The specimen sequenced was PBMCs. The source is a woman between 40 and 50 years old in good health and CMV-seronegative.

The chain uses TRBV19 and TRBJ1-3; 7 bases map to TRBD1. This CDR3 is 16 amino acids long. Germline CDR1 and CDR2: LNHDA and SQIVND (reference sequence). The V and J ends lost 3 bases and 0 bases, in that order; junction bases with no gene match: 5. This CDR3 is CASSILDRSSGNTIYF. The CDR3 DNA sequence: TGTGCCAGTAGTATCTTGGACAGGAGCTCTGGAAACACCATATATTTT.

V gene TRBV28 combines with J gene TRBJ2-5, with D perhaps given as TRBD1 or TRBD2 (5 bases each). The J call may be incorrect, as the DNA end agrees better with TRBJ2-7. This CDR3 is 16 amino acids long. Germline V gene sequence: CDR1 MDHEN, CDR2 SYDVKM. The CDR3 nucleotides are TGTGCCAGCAGTTTATGGGCAGCCCGAGGGGACTACGAGCAGTACTTC. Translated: CASSLWAARGDYEQYF.

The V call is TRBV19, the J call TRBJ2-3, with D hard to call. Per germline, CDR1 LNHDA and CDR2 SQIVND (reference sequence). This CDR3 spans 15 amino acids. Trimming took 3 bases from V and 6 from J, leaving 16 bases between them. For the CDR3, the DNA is TGTGCCAGTAGTATTGGCCAGGTCAATGTGGATACGCAGTATTTT. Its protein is CASSIGQVNVDTQYF.

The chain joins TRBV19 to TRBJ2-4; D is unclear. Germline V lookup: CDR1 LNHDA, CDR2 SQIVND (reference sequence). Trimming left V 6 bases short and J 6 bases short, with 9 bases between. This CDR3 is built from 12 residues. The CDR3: CASSPEINIQYF. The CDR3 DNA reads TGTGCCAGTAGCCCTGAGATAAACATTCAGTACTTC.

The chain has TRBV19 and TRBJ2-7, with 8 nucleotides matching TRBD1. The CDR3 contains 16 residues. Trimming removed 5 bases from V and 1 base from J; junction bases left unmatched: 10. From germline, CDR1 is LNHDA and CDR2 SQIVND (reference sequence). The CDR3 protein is CASSAYRDRPSYEQYF. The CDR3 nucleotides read TGTGCCAGTAGTGCGTACCGGGACAGGCCTTCCTACGAGCAGTACTTC.